The clone carrying this TCR beta chain was seen a single time. Its antigen is as yet unknown. The ends were cut back, 0 bases at V and 3 bases at J, with 6 bases in the middle. This CDR3 has 13 residues. Germline CDR1 and CDR2: GTSNPN and SVGIG (reference sequence). Profiling relied on immunoSEQ multiplex PCR, and the TCRdb table lists in-frame clones only, not all of them. Here the sample spans just under 150,000 clones, approximately 89% being singletons. Both about-4-week and about-12-week second-dose recipients were combined. These data originate in a study of T cell responses to AZD1222 COVID-19 vaccine. The study's findings and limits: Donors were mostly white British, more females; clonal diversity possibly underestimated.

The chain carries TRBV30 and TRBJ2-1, with no clear D. This sample comprised peripheral blood, obtained 28 days after the second AZD1222 dose. This clonotype was obtained from an adult who received the AZD1222 COVID-19 vaccine. In DNA, the CDR3 is TGTGCCTGGAGTGTACTGGGCTACAATGAGCAGTTCTTC. Amino acids: CAWSVLGYNEQFF.